These 5 T cell receptor beta chains share one sample of origin, sequenced in a study of T cells after somatic rescue of genetic block. The data were produced by immunoSEQ multiplex PCR, yet TCRdb's version contains in-frame clones alone and is incomplete. The data show tens of thousands of clones, 75% to 90% seen once. The sequenced sample consisted of peripheral blood mononuclear cells (PBMCs). These receptors were collected from a woman under 30.

The V and J genes are TRBV5-1 and TRBJ2-7, with D unresolved. CDR1 and CDR2 (germline): SGHRS, YFSETQ. The V end lost 1 base, the J end lost 5 bases, and 16 bases lay between the germline ends. This CDR3 region has 15 residues. CDR3 amino acids: CASSLRGPSVHEQYF. For the CDR3, the DNA is TGCGCCAGCAGCTTGCGCGGCCCCTCGGTCCACGAGCAGTACTTC. Based on the CDR3 plus reference TRBV5-1 and TRBJ2-7, the full variable domain is KAGVTQTPRYLIKTRGQQVTLSCSPISGHRSVSWYQQTPGQGLQFLFEYFSETQRNKGNFPGRFSGRQFSNSRSEMNVSTLELGDSALYLCASSLRGPSVHEQYFGPGTRLTVT.

This clone was counted only a few times. The chain carries TRBV6-4 and TRBJ2-3, with 12 bases fitting TRBD2. Germline V gene data show CDR1 as MRHNA and CDR2 as SNTAGT. The CDR3 has 16 residues. The V and J ends lost 2 bases and 0 bases, in that order; junction bases with no gene match: 0. The CDR3 spells CASSDGTSGSTDTQYF. CDR3 nucleotide sequence: TGTGCCAGCAGTGACGGGACTAGCGGGAGCACAGATACGCAGTATTTT.

V gene TRBV30 combines with J gene TRBJ2-1; TRBD2 is a possible D gene (5 bases). The germline V gene has CDR1 GTSNPN and CDR2 SVGIG (reference sequence). Trimming stripped 3 bases from V and 10 bases from J, with 10 bases between. The CDR3 is 11 residues long. The CDR3 DNA is TGTGCCTGGAGCGGGGTAGCGGAGCAGTTCTTC. Residues: CAWSGVAEQFF.

The genes are TRBV19 and TRBJ1-2; D call uncertain. Germline lookup yields CDR1 LNHDA and CDR2 SQIVND (reference sequence). The CDR3 consists of 15 residues. Trimming left V 4 bases short and J 0 bases short, with 12 bases between. CDR3 sequence: CASSSLGEPNYGYTF. In nucleotides, the CDR3 is TGTGCCAGTAGTAGCCTAGGAGAACCTAACTATGGCTACACCTTC.

The chain joins TRBV7-9 to TRBJ2-5; TRBD1 might be the D (5 bases). This CDR3 has 15 amino acids. The V end lost 3 bases, the J end lost 4 bases, and 15 bases lay between the germline ends. Germline loops: CDR1 SEHNR, CDR2 FQNEAQ (reference sequence). This chain's CDR3 is CASSFSSLRGETQYF. CDR3 coding DNA: TGTGCCAGCAGCTTTTCTTCCCTTAGGGGAGAGACCCAGTACTTC.